Sequencing of this TCR beta chain was carried out in a study of shared clonotypes between healthy human individuals. Study details: Donors had three CD4 naive, three CD4 memory, two CD8 naive and one CD8 memory plate apiece.

On this clone: Its antigen remains unknown. One junction end does not reproduce the germline sequence, and a read error may be involved.

This CDR3 has 14 residues. CDR1 is SQVTM and CDR2 is ANQGSEA in the germline V gene. Terminally differentiated effector memory CD45RA+ cells were left out of the naive CD8 fraction, which was CD45RO-negative and positively selected for CCR7. Produced via immunoSEQ multiplex PCR; TCRdb's table is partial and in-frame only. The sample yields some 740,000 clones, around 93% seen once. Study-wide results and caveats: In contrast to clonotypes shared by all four donors, non-shared clonotypes had lower generation probabilities.

This TCR was sampled from a man aged 30-40 years in good health. Sequencing was carried out using naive CD8+ T cells sorted from blood. The chain uses TRBV29-1 and TRBJ2-1; D is possibly TRBD2 (6 bases). CDR3: CSVEVPGLYNEQFF. The CDR3 DNA reads TGCAGCGTGGAAGTCCCGGGACTGTACAATGAGCAGTTCTTC.